What follows is one T cell receptor (beta chain) and its context. The antigen is undetermined. The CDR3 extends over 14 amino acids. Trimming pared 5 bases from V and 5 bases from J, leaving 15 bases between. Germline loops: CDR1 MDHEN, CDR2 SYDVKM. The data derive from a study of T cell responses to AZD1222 COVID-19 vaccine. General study points: Donors were largely white British and mainly female; clonal diversity was possibly underestimated. Among spike-specific TCRs, nearly half reportedly target unmutated variant regions. Baseline seropositivity characterized only six AZD1222 recipients.

Profiled with immunoSEQ multiplex PCR; TCRdb holds only in-frame clones, not every one. The sample contains 150,000 to 200,000 clones, around 89% of which appear only once. The V and J genes are TRBV28 and TRBJ1-1; D unresolved. This sequence was found in an adult who received the MenACWY meningococcal vaccine as a control. The sequencing used peripheral blood, collected 28 days after the second dose of the MenACWY control vaccine. For the CDR3, the DNA is TGTGCCAGCAGTATAACTGATACTCGGACTGAAGCTTTCTTT. It yields the protein CASSITDTRTEAFF.